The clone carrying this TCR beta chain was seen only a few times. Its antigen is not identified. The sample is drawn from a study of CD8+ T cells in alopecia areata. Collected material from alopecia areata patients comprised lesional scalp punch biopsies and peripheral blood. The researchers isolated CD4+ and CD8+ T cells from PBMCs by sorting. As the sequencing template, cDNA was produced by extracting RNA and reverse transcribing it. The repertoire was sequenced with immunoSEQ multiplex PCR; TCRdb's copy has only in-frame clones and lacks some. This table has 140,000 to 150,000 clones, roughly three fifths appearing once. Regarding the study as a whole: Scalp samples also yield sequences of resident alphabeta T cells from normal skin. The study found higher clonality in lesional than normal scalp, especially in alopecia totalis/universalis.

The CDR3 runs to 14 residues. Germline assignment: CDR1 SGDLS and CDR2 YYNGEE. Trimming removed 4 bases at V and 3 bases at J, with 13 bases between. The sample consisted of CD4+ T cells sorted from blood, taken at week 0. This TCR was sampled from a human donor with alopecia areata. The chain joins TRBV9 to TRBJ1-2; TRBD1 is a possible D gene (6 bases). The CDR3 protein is CASSPRAGDYGYTF. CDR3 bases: TGTGCCAGCAGCCCCCGGGCAGGGGACTATGGCTACACCTTC.